This TCR beta chain is drawn from a study of T-cell reconstitution after alpha-beta-depleted transplantation in children. On this clonotype: Antigen unknown.

The germline V gene has CDR1 DFQATT and CDR2 SNEGSKA (reference sequence). Trimming cost V 0 bases and J 6 bases, with 15 bases left between them. This CDR3 spans 14 amino acids. Construction of the TCRbeta library involved unique molecular identifiers. TCRdb ran MiXCR on the PCR reads and lists one entry per CDR3 protein. The table includes 600,000 to 800,000 distinct CDR3 sequences, around 13% detected once. Broader study findings: After transplant, at about two months, alpha-beta T cells were reportedly derived from several hundred expanded graft clones.

The starting material was PBMCs, obtained before TCRalphabeta/CD19-depleted stem cell transplant. The chain has TRBV20-1 and TRBJ2-7; a possible D gene is TRBD2 (6 bases). This sequence originates from a girl aged 2 to 10 with congenital amegakaryocytic thrombocytopenia, due to receive a stem cell transplant. The CDR3 region has the DNA TGCAGTGCTAGAGATCGTTCGAGGGGAGGCGAGCAGTACTTC. This translates into CSARDRSRGGEQYF.